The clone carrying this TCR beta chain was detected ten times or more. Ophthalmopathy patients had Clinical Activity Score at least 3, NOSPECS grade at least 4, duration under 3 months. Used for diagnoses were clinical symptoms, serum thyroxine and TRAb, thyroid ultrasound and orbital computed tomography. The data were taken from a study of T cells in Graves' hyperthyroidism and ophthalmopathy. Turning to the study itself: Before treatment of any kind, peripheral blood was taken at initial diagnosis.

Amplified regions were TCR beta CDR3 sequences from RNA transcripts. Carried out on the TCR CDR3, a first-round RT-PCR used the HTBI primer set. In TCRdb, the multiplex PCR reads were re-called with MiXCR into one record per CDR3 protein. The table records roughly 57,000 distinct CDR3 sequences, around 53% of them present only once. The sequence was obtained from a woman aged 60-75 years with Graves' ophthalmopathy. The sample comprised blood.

CDR3 protein: CASSGSTGKYYGYTF. The CDR3 coding sequence is TGTGCCAGCAGTGGCTCGACAGGGAAGTACTATGGCTACACCTTC. The chain combines TRBV6-5 with TRBJ1-2, with 7 bases identical to TRBD1. V lost 5 bases to trimming and J lost 3 bases; unmatched junction nucleotides: 9. Germline loops: CDR1 MNHEY, CDR2 SVGAGI. The CDR3 is 15 amino acids.